The rows below give T cell receptor beta chains drawn from one sample of a study of cytomegalovirus exposure and HLA in healthy donors. Here immunoSEQ multiplex PCR was the method, and the copy in TCRdb shows in-frame clones only, minus some. The table has 150,000 to 180,000 clones, approximately 80% seen once; the top ten hold about 5.6%. The sequenced material came from PBMCs. These receptors originate from a woman aged 40 to 55 in good health and CMV-seropositive. CDR3s include the opening cysteine and the closing phenylalanine or tryptophan. D genes are given only for firm matches. Size values are once, few and many counts, or a class for expanded clones, and some rows have none.

d_gene	abundance	v_gene	j_gene	CDR3nt	CDR3aa
TRBD2	once	TRBV30	TRBJ2-4	TGTGCCTGGAGTGAGCTAGCGGGAGTTAACATTCAGTACTTC	CAWSELAGVNIQYF
TRBD1	once	TRBV7-3	TRBJ2-5	TGTGCCAGCAGCTCGGGACAGGGTATAGAGACCCAGTACTTC	CASSSGQGIETQYF
TRBD1	NA	TRBV19	TRBJ1-5	TGTGCCAGCTCGGAGGGGGCTGTAATGCCCCAGCATTTT	CASSEGAVMPQHF
TRBD1	NA	TRBV18	TRBJ2-3	TGTGCCAGCTCAGAGGGGGCGACGGATACGCAGTATTTT	CASSEGATDTQYF
NA	few	TRBV30	TRBJ2-1	TGTGCCTGGAGTCAGGGAGGCTACAGGGGTGAGAATGAGCAGTTCTTC	CAWSQGGYRGENEQFF
NA	NA	TRBV18	TRBJ1-2	TGTGCCAGCTCACCGGACAGATACGTACCTGGCGGCTACACCTTC	CASSPDRYVPGGYTF
TRBD2	many	TRBV5-1	TRBJ2-1	TGCGCCAGCAGCGATATTAGCGGGAGTTGGGGCAATGAGCAGTTCTTC	CASSDISGSWGNEQFF
NA	NA	TRBV5-1	TRBJ2-7	TGCGCCAGCAGGGCAGACCAGGCCTCCTACGAGCAGTACTTC	CASRADQASYEQYF
NA	NA	TRBV30	TRBJ2-2	TGTGCCTGGAGCAAAACAAGTACCGGGGAGCTGTTTTTT	CAWSKTSTGELFF
NA	NA	TRBV23-1	TRBJ2-7	TGCGCCAGCAGTCACCCCGGAGGCGGCCAGCTTTCCTACGAGCAGTACTTC	CASSHPGGGQLSYEQYF
NA	once	TRBV5-6	TRBJ2-6	TGTGCCAGCAGCTTTTGGGCGTCCTCTGGGGCCAACGTCCTGACTTTC	CASSFWASSGANVLTF
TRBD1	few	TRBV6-5	TRBJ2-7	TGTGCCAGCAGTTACTCGCAAGGGACAGGGGTGGGGGAGCAGTACTTC	CASSYSQGTGVGEQYF
TRBD2	once	TRBV6-5	TRBJ2-3	TGTGCCAGCAGTTACTCGAGCGGGACCGGCACAGATACGCAGTATTTT	CASSYSSGTGTDTQYF
TRBD1	NA	TRBV18	TRBJ1-4	TGTGCCAGCTCCCCCACCGCCCAAACAGGGGGGAATGAAAAACTGTTTTTT	CASSPTAQTGGNEKLFF
TRBD2	NA	TRBV9	TRBJ2-1	TGTGCCAGCAGCGCGATTGGGACTAGCATTGAGCAGTTCTTC	CASSAIGTSIEQFF
TRBD1	NA	TRBV28	TRBJ1-4	TGTGCCAGCAGTCAACTACTCGGGACAGGGGATGAAAAACTGTTTTTT	CASSQLLGTGDEKLFF
TRBD1	NA	TRBV7-6	TRBJ2-3	TGTGCCAGCAGCTTAGGGGGGACAGCTACCACAGATACGCAGTATTTT	CASSLGGTATTDTQYF
NA	NA	TRBV6-6	TRBJ2-5	TGTGCCAGCAGTACTAAAGAGACCCAGTACTTC	CASSTKETQYF
NA	few	TRBV29-1	TRBJ1-4	TGCAGCGTTGAGGGCGGGGCAACTAATGAAAAACTGTTTTTT	CSVEGGATNEKLFF